One sample yielded the 18 T cell receptor beta chains listed below, sequenced in a study of T cell repertoires in cytomegalovirus infection. TCRdb ran MiXCR on the reads and lists one entry per CDR3 protein. Of 480,000 or so distinct CDR3 sequences listed, over 9% are singletons. Input material: PBMCs. These receptors all come from a human donor in good health (CMV status not recorded). Some clones in this sample may be carry-over from other donors' samples.

The chain employs TRBV29-1 and TRBJ2-7; no reliable D call. Germline V gene data show CDR1 as SQVTM and CDR2 as ANQGSEA. V was shortened by 3 bases and J by 6 bases, with 9 bases between the two germline ends. CDR3 size: 11 residues. Here the CDR3 DNA reads TGCAGCGTTGATGACGGCTTCGAGCAGTACTTC. Translated, it gives CSVDDGFEQYF.

This clonotype appeared a few times. This chain connects TRBV20-1 to TRBJ2-7, with 15 bases aligning to TRBD2. This CDR3 has 15 amino acids. CDR1 is DFQATT and CDR2 is SNEGSKA in the germline V gene (reference sequence). J was trimmed by 3 bases and V by 5 bases; bases with no gene match: 5. Written as DNA, the CDR3 is TGCAGTGCTGCGGGGACTAGCGGGGGGCACTACGAGCAGTACTTC. Its translation is CSAAGTSGGHYEQYF.

In this sample, this clonotype turned up many times. J is TRBJ2-1 and V is TRBV3-1; 12 bases are a match to TRBD2. J lost 7 bases, V lost 2 bases, and 6 bases had no gene match. The CDR3 runs 16 residues. Looked up from germline, CDR1 is LGHDT and CDR2 is YNNKEL (reference sequence). The CDR3 nucleotides are TGTGCCAGCAGCCAACCCCTAGCGGGAGGGCTGAATGAGCAGTTCTTC. Protein product: CASSQPLAGGLNEQFF.

This clonotype was seen at least ten times. The chain couples TRBV7-3 to TRBJ2-2, with 7 bases fitting TRBD1. Germline values: CDR1 SGHTA, CDR2 FQGTGA. The CDR3 runs to 14 residues. The trim removed 2 bases at V and 4 bases at J, leaving 1 base unmatched. The CDR3 sequence: CASSLGTVTGELFF. CDR3 nucleotides: TGTGCCAGCAGCTTAGGGACAGTCACCGGGGAGCTGTTTTTT.

This clonotype was observed at least ten times. This chain links TRBV2 with TRBJ1-1, with 7 bases lining up with TRBD1. The germline gives CDR1 SNHLY, CDR2 FYNNEI. Trimming removed 6 bases from V and 7 bases from J; junction bases left unmatched: 11. The CDR3 is 14 residues long. CDR3 DNA: TGTGCCAGCAGCGAAATACAGGGGAGGAATGAAGCTTTCTTT. This sequence encodes CASSEIQGRNEAFF.

This clonotype was recorded many times. The rearrangement joins TRBV6-1 to TRBJ1-6, with D possibly TRBD1 on 5 matching bases. The CDR3 contains 17 residues. With 4 bases removed from V and 6 bases from J, the gap between germline ends came to 19 bases. Germline CDR1 and CDR2: MNHNS and SASEGT. Here the CDR3 reads CASSVGRSTFSNSPLHF. In DNA, the CDR3 is TGTGCCAGCAGTGTGGGACGGAGCACTTTTAGTAATTCACCCCTCCACTTT.

This clonotype was seen at least ten times. The chain is built from TRBV5-6 and TRBJ2-7, with 13 bases fitting TRBD2. The ends lost 5 bases at V and 3 bases at J; junction bases unmatched: 8. This CDR3 contains 16 residues. Looked up from germline, CDR1 is SGHDT and CDR2 is YYEEEE. The CDR3 spells CASRLGLAGVGYEQYF. CDR3 bases: TGTGCCAGCAGACTAGGACTAGCGGGGGTAGGCTACGAGCAGTACTTC.

This clonotype was recorded at least ten times. The gene calls are TRBV7-9 and TRBJ1-5; TRBD1 aligns across 8 bases. The CDR3 sequence is 16 residues long. Per the germline V gene, CDR1 is SEHNR and CDR2 is FQNEAQ (reference sequence). After removal of 0 bases from V and 2 bases from J, the junction contained 3 bases not matched to a gene. The CDR3 protein is CASSLADRVRNQPQHF. In DNA, the CDR3 is TGTGCCAGCAGCTTAGCGGACAGGGTTCGCAATCAGCCCCAGCATTTT.

This clonotype appeared a few times. The genes are TRBV7-6 and TRBJ1-3; D call uncertain. This CDR3 comprises 13 residues. CDR1 and CDR2 (germline): SGHVS, FNYEAQ. V lost 5 bases to trimming and J lost 7 bases, with 12 bases between them. CDR3 coding DNA: TGTGCCAGCAGCCAGAAGAACCCGAACACCATATATTTT. This translates into CASSQKNPNTIYF.

This clonotype was observed a handful of times. The gene calls are TRBV24-1 and TRBJ2-7; 9 bases align to TRBD1. After removal of 4 bases from V and 4 bases from J, the junction contained 10 bases not matched to a gene. Germline lookup yields CDR1 KGHDR and CDR2 SFDVKD. This CDR3 is built from 16 residues. In DNA, the CDR3 is TGTGCCACCAGTGAGACCGGGACAGGGTCCCGATACGAGCAGTACTTC. It yields the protein CATSETGTGSRYEQYF.

This clonotype occurred many times. The chain has TRBV7-3 and TRBJ1-2; possibly TRBD1 for D (5 bases). The CDR3 is 15 amino acids. V was trimmed by 5 bases and J by 4 bases, leaving 17 bases between them. Looked up from germline, CDR1 is SGHTA and CDR2 is FQGTGA. CDR3 coding DNA: TGTGCCAGCAGCCCGGAGGGGCCCTCATCCTATGGCTACACCTTC. Protein product: CASSPEGPSSYGYTF.

This clonotype occurred many times. The gene calls are TRBV7-3 and TRBJ2-1; TRBD2 matches at 8 bases. Germline CDR1 is SGHTA and CDR2 is FQGTGA. V lost 5 bases and J lost 11; bases outside the gene matches: 5. The CDR3 runs 12 residues. In DNA, the CDR3 is TGTGCCAGCAGCCCTAGCGGGTCTAAGCAGTTCTTC. It codes for CASSPSGSKQFF.

The gene calls are TRBV12-3 or TRBV12-4 and TRBJ2-3; 16 nucleotides match TRBD2. The V segment lost 4 bases and the J segment 3 bases; nucleotides outside the gene matches: 19. This CDR3 region has 22 residues. The chain's CDR3 is CASSSKPPGLAGGLSETDTQYF. The CDR3 DNA is TGTGCCAGCAGTTCTAAACCTCCGGGACTAGCGGGAGGGCTAAGCGAGACAGATACGCAGTATTTT.

This clonotype appeared many times. V and J are TRBV28 and TRBJ1-5, with D perhaps TRBD1 (5 bases). Germline CDR1 is MDHEN and CDR2 is SYDVKM. V dropped 6 bases and J dropped 6 bases, with 12 bases sitting between them. This CDR3 comprises 13 residues. The CDR3 coding sequence is TGTGCCAGCAGACTAGGGACTTTTCAGCCCCAGCATTTT. Its protein is CASRLGTFQPQHF.

This clonotype was recorded at least ten times. V usage is TRBV29-1 and J usage is TRBJ1-1; tentative D call: TRBD1 (6 bases). The germline CDR1 and CDR2 sequences are SQVTM and ANQGSEA. This CDR3 contains 13 residues. V lost 4 bases to trimming and J lost 4 bases, with 13 bases between them. The DNA of the CDR3 is TGCAGCGTTGCTCAGGGGTTAGGCACTGAAGCTTTCTTT. Translated: CSVAQGLGTEAFF. Full variable domain (remainder filled in from reference TRBV29-1 and TRBJ1-1): SAVISQKPSRDICQRGTSLTIQCQVDSQVTMMFWYRQQPGQSLTLIATANQGSEATYESGFVIDKFPISRPNLTFSTLTVSNMSPEDSSIYLCSVAQGLGTEAFFGQGTRLTVV.

This clonotype was found a few times. The genes are TRBV13 and TRBJ1-6, with 7 bases aligning to TRBD1. V trimming: 3 bases; J trimming: 7 bases; junction bases outside the gene matches: 12. Germline V gene lookup returns CDR1 PRHDT and CDR2 FYEKMQ (reference sequence). CDR3 length: 17 residues. The CDR3 protein is CASSFSQGRLVNSPLHF. For the CDR3, the DNA is TGTGCCAGCAGCTTCTCACAGGGGCGCTTGGTGAATTCACCCCTCCACTTT.

This clonotype was observed a handful of times. The chain couples TRBV5-5 to TRBJ2-1, with a possible D match to TRBD2 (5 bases). The CDR3 has 16 residues. CDR1 SGHKS and CDR2 YYEKEE come from the germline V gene (reference sequence). Trimming removed 5 bases at V and 1 base at J, with 16 bases between. The CDR3 sequence is CASRETGSVSYNEQFF. In DNA form, the CDR3 reads TGTGCCAGCAGGGAGACGGGGAGCGTGTCCTACAATGAGCAGTTCTTC.

This clonotype was counted ten times or more. The chain links TRBV7-7 to TRBJ2-1; TRBD2 matches 8 bases. Trimming cost V 5 bases and J 2 bases; bases outside gene matches: 8. CDR3 length equals 16 residues. Germline values: CDR1 SSHAT, CDR2 FNYEAQ (reference sequence). The chain's CDR3 is CASSPQLADAYNEQFF. DNA for the CDR3: TGTGCCAGCAGCCCCCAACTAGCGGACGCCTACAATGAGCAGTTCTTC.